The table lists the clone carrying this TCR beta chain with a count of one. As handled by the study authors: Amplification from reference gene primers served as the basis for estimated nucleated cell counts. Clones were sequenced by immunoSEQ multiplex PCR, and TCRdb holds only the in-frame ones, with some missing. That table supplies the V and J calls and clone size; D and trimming were determined from the DNA. This table has 85,000 to 90,000 clones, 80% to 90% appearing once. This entry is derived from a study of blood T cell repertoires in COVID-19. Whole-study context: Acute and convalescent COVID-19 samples came from the United States, Italy and Spain. In each case, the material was cDNA or gDNA derived from T cells, B-cell-depleted T cells, or PBMCs.

The CDR3 is made up of 15 amino acids. Germline assignment: CDR1 SGDLS and CDR2 YYNGEE. V dropped 2 bases and J dropped 2; count of bases not matched to a gene: 4. The gene calls are TRBV9 and TRBJ2-1; 7 nucleotides match TRBD2. This TCR was sampled from a woman aged 80 or older with active COVID-19. Sequencing was performed on peripheral blood. DNA for the CDR3: TGTGCCAGCAGCGTCAGCGGGATCGCCTACAATGAGCAGTTCTTC. The encoded protein is CASSVSGIAYNEQFF.